Each of the 3 T cell receptor beta chains below was sequenced from the same sample in a study of T cells in women clearing cervical HPV infection. Measured with immunoSEQ multiplex PCR; TCRdb has only the in-frame clones, and not every one. The table lists some 31,000 clones. What was sequenced was blood buffy coat. The receptors shown here come from a woman between 18 and 70 years old with a cervical HPV16 infection that either progressed to CIN3+ or cleared (not recorded which).

As concerns this clone: The read terminates 3 residues before the CDR3 end, so the remaining end is supplied by the germline J gene. The chain combines TRBV19 with TRBJ1-1; 10 bases are shared with TRBD1. Germline CDR1 reads LNHDA; CDR2 reads SQIVND (reference sequence). CDR3 length equals 14 residues. Incomplete CDR3 DNA: TGTGCCAGTTCAGGGACAGGGGCTTCCTACGAG. It specifies CASSGTGASYE. The full CDR3 protein reads CASSGTGASYEAFF.

The CDR3 sequence is CASSDSLAGSYNEQFF. The CDR3 DNA, read in part, is TGTGCCAGCAGTGACTCACTAGCGGGCTCCTACAATGAG. This chain uses TRBV6-4 with TRBJ2-1; 9 nucleotides agree with TRBD2. The read falls 3 residues short of the CDR3 end, and the missing part is taken from the germline J gene. V lost 0 bases to trimming and J lost 0 bases; unmatched junction nucleotides: 0. The CDR3 sequence is 16 residues long. The V gene's germline CDR1 is MRHNA and CDR2 SNTAGT.

A word on this clone: Read data end 3 residues before the CDR3 end; the end is taken from the germline J gene. The chain recombines TRBV6-1 with TRBJ1-5; D remains ambiguous. The germline gives CDR1 MNHNS, CDR2 SASEGT. There are 13 residues in the CDR3. The V end was cut by 4 bases, the J end by 5 bases, with 9 bases between. Partial CDR3 DNA: TGTGCCAGCAGTGTACAGTGGCATCAGCCC. Its translation is CASSVQWHQP. The whole CDR3 is CASSVQWHQPQHF.